One and the same sample provided the 14 T cell receptor beta chains below, sequenced in a study of T cells in Graves' hyperthyroidism and ophthalmopathy. RNA transcripts provided the source from which TCR beta CDR3 regions were amplified. HTBI primers were used for first-round RT-PCR of the TCR CDR3. TCRdb re-called the multiplex PCR reads with MiXCR, one entry per CDR3 protein. The table has fewer than 600,000 distinct CDR3 sequences, 14% seen once. Sequenced input: blood. These receptors came from a woman aged 40-49 years with Graves' hyperthyroidism.

The chain joins TRBV28 to TRBJ2-2, with D perhaps matching TRBD2 (6 bases). The germline V gene has CDR1 MDHEN and CDR2 SYDVKM. The V end was cut by 6 bases, the J end by 6 bases, with 11 bases between. The CDR3 covers 13 residues. This chain's CDR3 is CASRLGEAGELFF. The CDR3 nucleotides read TGTGCCAGCAGGCTCGGGGAGGCCGGGGAGCTGTTTTTT.

This clonotype has more than one count but fewer than ten. The genes are TRBV20-1 and TRBJ1-5; 8 positions agree with TRBD1. The V segment lost 6 bases and the J segment 6 bases; nucleotides outside the gene matches: 7. Germline CDR1 and CDR2: DFQATT and SNEGSKA (reference sequence). The length of the CDR3 is 13 residues. The DNA for the CDR3 is TGCAGTGCAAGGACAGGGAGGAGTCAGCCCCAGCATTTT. Translation: CSARTGRSQPQHF.

This sequence joins TRBV15 and TRBJ2-7; possibly TRBD2 for D (5 bases). The length of the CDR3 is 16 residues. Trimming took off 1 base at V and 3 bases at J, with 16 bases between the two ends. Germline V lookup: CDR1 LNHNV, CDR2 YYDKDF (reference sequence). Written as DNA, the CDR3 is TGTGCCACCAGCAGAGGGCTACAGCCGGAGGTCTACGAGCAGTACTTC. Its translation: CATSRGLQPEVYEQYF. The full variable domain, its missing parts supplied by reference TRBV15 and TRBJ2-7, is DAMVIQNPRYQVTQFGKPVTLSCSQTLNHNVMYWYQQKSSQAPKLLFHYYDKDFNNEADTPDNFQSRRPNTSFCFLDIRSPGLGDTAMYLCATSRGLQPEVYEQYFGPGTRLTVT.

The J gene is TRBJ1-2, the V gene TRBV12-5; possible D gene TRBD1, 5 bases. From germline, CDR1 is LGHNT and CDR2 FRNRAP. This CDR3 region has 11 residues. Here the CDR3 reads CATEWGFGYTF. The CDR3 nucleotides read TGTGCGACAGAATGGGGCTTTGGCTACACCTTC. Full variable domain (outside the CDR3, taken from reference TRBV12-5 and TRBJ1-2): DARVTQTPRHKVTEMGQEVTMRCQPILGHNTVFWYRQTMMQGLELLAYFRNRAPLDDSGMPKDRFSAEMPDATLATLKIQPSEPRDSAVYFCATEWGFGYTFGSGTRLTVV.

This clonotype was counted a few times. The chain carries TRBV7-2 and TRBJ2-7; D may be TRBD2 (5 bases). The CDR3 runs 15 residues. The ends were cut back, 4 bases at V and 2 bases at J, with 15 bases in the middle. Germline lookup yields CDR1 SGHTA and CDR2 FQGNSA. The CDR3: CASSSDGRAAYEQYF. The DNA for the CDR3 is TGTGCCAGCAGCTCAGACGGACGAGCGGCCTACGAGCAGTACTTC. The variable domain in full, completed from reference TRBV7-2 and TRBJ2-7, reads GAGVSQSPSNKVTEKGKDVELRCDPISGHTALYWYRQSLGQGLEFLIYFQGNSAPDKSGLPSDRFSAERTGGSVSTLTIQRTQQEDSAVYLCASSSDGRAAYEQYFGPGTRLTVT.

The CDR3 DNA follows: TGTGCCAGCAGCTCGACAGCAGATAAGTACAATGAGCAGTTCTTC. Its protein is CASSSTADKYNEQFF. This chain connects TRBV7-9 to TRBJ2-1, with a tentative D call TRBD1 (5 bases). Deletions cut 4 bases from V and 4 bases from J, with 14 bases between. The CDR3 totals 15 residues. CDR1 SEHNR and CDR2 FQNEAQ come from the germline V gene (reference sequence). Full variable domain (outside the CDR3, taken from reference TRBV7-9 and TRBJ2-1): DTGVSQNPRHKITKRGQNVTFRCDPISEHNRLYWYRQTLGQGPEFLTYFQNEAQLEKSRLLSDRFSAERPKGSFSTLEIQRTEQGDSAMYLCASSSTADKYNEQFFGPGTRLTVL.

The V call is TRBV20-1, the J call TRBJ1-2; 7 bases map to TRBD1. The germline V gene encodes CDR1 DFQATT and CDR2 SNEGSKA (reference sequence). The CDR3 sequence is 12 residues long. V lost 4 bases and J lost 4; bases outside the gene matches: 3. As DNA, the CDR3 is TGCAGTGCTACCGGGACAGTCTATGGCTACACCTTC. It codes for CSATGTVYGYTF.

In this sample, this clonotype turned up a few times. V usage is TRBV5-1 and J usage is TRBJ2-5; 10 bases are shared with TRBD2. The germline V gene has CDR1 SGHRS and CDR2 YFSETQ. V lost 4 bases to trimming and J lost 2 bases; unmatched junction nucleotides: 5. The CDR3 extends over 15 amino acids. This chain's CDR3 is CASSGRLAGQETQYF. Written as DNA, the CDR3 is TGCGCCAGCAGCGGACGACTAGCGGGTCAAGAGACCCAGTACTTC.

In this sample, this clonotype turned up a few times. This sequence may be a read error, since a much larger clone differs from it by one base. The chain recombines TRBV7-9 with TRBJ2-7; D could derive from TRBD1 or TRBD2 (6 bases each). The tail of the sequence fits TRBJ2-1 better, so the J call may be wrong. CDR1 is SEHNR, CDR2 FQNEAQ, per germline (reference sequence). The CDR3 contains 15 residues. The CDR3 here is CASSPSHGGSYEQFF. The CDR3 coding sequence is TGTGCCAGCAGCCCGAGTCACGGGGGCTCCTACGAGCAGTTCTTC.

In this sample, this clonotype turned up a few times. The chain has TRBV24-1 and TRBJ2-3; D possibly matches TRBD1 or TRBD2 (5 bases each). Germline-derived CDR1 and CDR2 are KGHDR and SFDVKD. The length of the CDR3 is 16 residues. Deletions cut 1 base from V and 2 bases from J, with 12 bases between. In DNA form, the CDR3 reads TGTGCCACCAGTGATTTAGGGGAGTTCCACACAGATACGCAGTATTTT. This translates into CATSDLGEFHTDTQYF.

The table lists this clonotype with many counts. The genes are TRBV2 and TRBJ2-6; no definite D call. CDR3 size: 18 residues. V was clipped by 2 bases and J by 0 bases, with 14 bases between them. Germline V gene sequence: CDR1 SNHLY, CDR2 FYNNEI. The CDR3 loop reads CASSEYGPGNSGANVLTF. The CDR3 nucleotides are TGTGCCAGCAGTGAATATGGTCCAGGTAACTCTGGGGCCAACGTCCTGACTTTC.

The rearrangement joins TRBV19 to TRBJ2-2; 9 nucleotides line up with TRBD1. The germline gives CDR1 LNHDA, CDR2 SQIVND (reference sequence). V shed 3 bases and J 7 bases; nucleotides not matched to a gene: 18. There are 19 residues in the CDR3. The DNA of the CDR3 is TGTGCCAGTAGTATCGATTCCCATCGACAGGGGGGGGAGTACGGGGAGCTGTTTTTT. Protein product: CASSIDSHRQGGEYGELFF.

This clonotype showed up many times. The gene calls are TRBV29-1 and TRBJ2-7; 9 bases align to TRBD2. The CDR3 has 13 amino acids. Germline assignment: CDR1 SQVTM and CDR2 ANQGSEA. V was clipped by 6 bases and J by 3 bases; unmatched bases: 6. The CDR3 protein is CSVRGREGYEQYF. CDR3 nucleotide sequence: TGCAGCGTAAGGGGGCGGGAGGGCTACGAGCAGTACTTC.

This clonotype appeared many times. The V gene is TRBV27, the J gene TRBJ1-5, with a weak D call TRBD1 (6 bases). The CDR3 is 16 amino acids. The germline V and J ends were trimmed by 3 bases and 4 bases, with 16 bases remaining between them. Germline V CDR1 and CDR2: MNHEY, SMNVEV (reference sequence). CDR3 nucleotides: TGTGCCAGCAGTTTTTCAGGACAGCCTTATAATCAGCCCCAGCATTTT. Translation: CASSFSGQPYNQPQHF.